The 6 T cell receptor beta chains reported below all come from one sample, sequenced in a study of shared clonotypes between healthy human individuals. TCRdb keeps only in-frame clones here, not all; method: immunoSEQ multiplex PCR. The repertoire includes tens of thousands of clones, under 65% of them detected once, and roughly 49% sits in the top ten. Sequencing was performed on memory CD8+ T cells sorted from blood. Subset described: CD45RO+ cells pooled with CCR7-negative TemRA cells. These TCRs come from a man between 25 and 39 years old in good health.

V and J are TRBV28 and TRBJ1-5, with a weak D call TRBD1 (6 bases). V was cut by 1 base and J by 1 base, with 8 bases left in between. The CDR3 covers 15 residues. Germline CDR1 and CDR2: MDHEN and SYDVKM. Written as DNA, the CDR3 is TGTGCCAGCAGTTTATTAACAGGGAGCAATCAGCCCCAGCATTTT. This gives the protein CASSLLTGSNQPQHF.

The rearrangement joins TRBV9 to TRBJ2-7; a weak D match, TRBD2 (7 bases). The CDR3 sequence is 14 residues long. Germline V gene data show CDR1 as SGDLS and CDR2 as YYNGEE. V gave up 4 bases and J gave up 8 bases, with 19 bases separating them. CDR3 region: CASSLGRKGGKQYF. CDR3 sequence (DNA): TGTGCCAGCAGCCTAGGAAGGAAGGGGGGGAAGCAGTACTTC. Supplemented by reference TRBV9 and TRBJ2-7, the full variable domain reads DSGVTQTPKHLITATGQRVTLRCSPRSGDLSVYWYQQSLDQGLQFLIQYYNGEERAKGNILERFSAQQFPDLHSELNLSSLELGDSALYFCASSLGRKGGKQYFGPGTRLTVT.

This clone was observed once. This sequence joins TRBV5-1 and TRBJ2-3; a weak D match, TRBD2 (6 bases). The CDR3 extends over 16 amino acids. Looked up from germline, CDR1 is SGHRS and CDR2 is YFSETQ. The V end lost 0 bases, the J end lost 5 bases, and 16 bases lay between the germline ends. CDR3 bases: TGCGCCAGCAGCTTGGTCGGGAGTCGCGGCCGAGATACGCAGTATTTT. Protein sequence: CASSLVGSRGRDTQYF.

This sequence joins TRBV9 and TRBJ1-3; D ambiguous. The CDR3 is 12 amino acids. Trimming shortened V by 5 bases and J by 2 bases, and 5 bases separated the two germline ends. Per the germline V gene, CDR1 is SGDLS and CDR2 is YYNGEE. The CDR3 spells CASRGTGNTIYF. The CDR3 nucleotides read TGTGCCAGCAGGGGCACTGGAAACACCATATATTTT.

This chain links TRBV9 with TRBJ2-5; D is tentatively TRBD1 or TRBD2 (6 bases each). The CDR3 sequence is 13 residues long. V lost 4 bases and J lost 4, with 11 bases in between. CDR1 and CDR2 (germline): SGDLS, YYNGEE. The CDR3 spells CASSRGGLETQYF. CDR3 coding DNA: TGTGCCAGCAGCCGTGGGGGGCTAGAGACCCAGTACTTC.

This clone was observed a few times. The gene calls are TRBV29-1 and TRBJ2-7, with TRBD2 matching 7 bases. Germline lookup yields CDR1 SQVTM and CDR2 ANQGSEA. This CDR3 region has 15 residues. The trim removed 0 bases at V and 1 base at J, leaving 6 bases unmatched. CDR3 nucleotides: TGCAGCGTTGAAGAGGATACTAGCGCATCCTACGAGCAGTACTTC. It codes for CSVEEDTSASYEQYF.